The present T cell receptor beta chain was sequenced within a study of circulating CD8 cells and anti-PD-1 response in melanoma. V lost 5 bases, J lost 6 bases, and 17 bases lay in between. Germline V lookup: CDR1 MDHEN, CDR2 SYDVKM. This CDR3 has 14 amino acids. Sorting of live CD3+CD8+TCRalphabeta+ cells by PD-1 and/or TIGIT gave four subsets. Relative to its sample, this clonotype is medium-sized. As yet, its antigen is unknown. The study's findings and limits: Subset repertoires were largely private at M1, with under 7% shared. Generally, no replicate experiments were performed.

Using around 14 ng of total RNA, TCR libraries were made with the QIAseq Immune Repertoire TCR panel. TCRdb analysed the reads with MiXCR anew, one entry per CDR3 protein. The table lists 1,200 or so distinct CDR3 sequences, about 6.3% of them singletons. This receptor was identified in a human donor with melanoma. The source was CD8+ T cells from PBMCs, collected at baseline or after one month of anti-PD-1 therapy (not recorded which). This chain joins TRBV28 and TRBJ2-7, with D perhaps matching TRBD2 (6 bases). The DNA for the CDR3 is TGTGCCAGCAGTACGACTAGTAGGGCTCCCGAGCAGTACTTC. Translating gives CASSTTSRAPEQYF.